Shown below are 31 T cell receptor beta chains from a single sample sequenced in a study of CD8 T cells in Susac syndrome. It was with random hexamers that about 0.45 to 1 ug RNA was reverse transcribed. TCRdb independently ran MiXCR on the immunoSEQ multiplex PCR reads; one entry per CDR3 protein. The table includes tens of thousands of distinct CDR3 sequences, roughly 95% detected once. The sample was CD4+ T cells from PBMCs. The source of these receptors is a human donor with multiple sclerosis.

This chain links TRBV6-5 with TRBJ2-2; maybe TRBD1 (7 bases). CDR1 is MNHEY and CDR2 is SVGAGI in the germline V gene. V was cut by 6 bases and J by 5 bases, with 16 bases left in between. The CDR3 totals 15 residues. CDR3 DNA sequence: TGTGCCAGCAGCAAGGAGGGGGCGAGGACCGGGGAGCTGTTTTTT. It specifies CASSKEGARTGELFF.

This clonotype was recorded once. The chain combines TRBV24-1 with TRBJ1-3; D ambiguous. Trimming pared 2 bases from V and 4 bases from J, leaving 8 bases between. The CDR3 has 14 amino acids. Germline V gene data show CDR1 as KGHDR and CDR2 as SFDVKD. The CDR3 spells CATSDSGRGNTIYF. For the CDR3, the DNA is TGTGCCACCAGTGATTCCGGGAGGGGAAACACCATATATTTT.

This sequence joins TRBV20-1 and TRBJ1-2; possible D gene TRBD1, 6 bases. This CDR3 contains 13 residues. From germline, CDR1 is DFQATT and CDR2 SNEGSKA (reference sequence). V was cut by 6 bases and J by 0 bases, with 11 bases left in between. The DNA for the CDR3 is TGCAGTGCACCAGGACAGACTAACTATGGCTACACCTTC. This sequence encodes CSAPGQTNYGYTF.

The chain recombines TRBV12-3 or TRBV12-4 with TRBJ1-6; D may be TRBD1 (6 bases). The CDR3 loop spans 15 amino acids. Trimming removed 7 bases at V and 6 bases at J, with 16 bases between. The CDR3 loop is CASTDAGAFNSPLHF. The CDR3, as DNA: TGTGCCAGCACCGACGCGGGGGCCTTTAATTCACCCCTCCACTTT.

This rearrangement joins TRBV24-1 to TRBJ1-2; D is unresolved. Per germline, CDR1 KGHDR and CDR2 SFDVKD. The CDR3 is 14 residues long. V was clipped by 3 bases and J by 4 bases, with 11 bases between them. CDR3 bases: TGTGCCACCAGTGATGCGGGGAGGCTCTATGGCTACACCTTC. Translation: CATSDAGRLYGYTF.

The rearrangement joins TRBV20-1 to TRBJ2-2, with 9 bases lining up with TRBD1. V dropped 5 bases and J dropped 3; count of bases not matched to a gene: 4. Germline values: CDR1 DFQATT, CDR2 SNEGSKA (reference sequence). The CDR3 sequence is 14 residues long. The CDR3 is CSAGRTGDTGELFF. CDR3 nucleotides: TGCAGTGCTGGGAGGACAGGGGACACCGGGGAGCTGTTTTTT.

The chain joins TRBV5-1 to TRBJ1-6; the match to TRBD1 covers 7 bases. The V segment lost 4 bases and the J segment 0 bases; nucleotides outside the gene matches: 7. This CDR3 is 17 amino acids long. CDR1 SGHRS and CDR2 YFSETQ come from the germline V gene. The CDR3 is CASSMDRPTSYNSPLHF. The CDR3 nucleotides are TGCGCCAGCAGCATGGACAGGCCGACCTCCTATAATTCACCCCTCCACTTT.

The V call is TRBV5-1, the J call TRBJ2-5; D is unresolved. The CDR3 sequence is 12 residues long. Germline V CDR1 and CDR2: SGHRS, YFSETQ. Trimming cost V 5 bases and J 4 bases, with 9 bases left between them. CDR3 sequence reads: CASSSRGETQYF. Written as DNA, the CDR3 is TGCGCCAGCAGTAGTCGCGGAGAGACCCAGTACTTC.

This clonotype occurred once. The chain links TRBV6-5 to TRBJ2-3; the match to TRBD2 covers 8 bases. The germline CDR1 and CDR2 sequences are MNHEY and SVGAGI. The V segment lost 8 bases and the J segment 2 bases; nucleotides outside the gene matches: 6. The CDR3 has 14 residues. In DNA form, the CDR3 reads TGTGCCAGCGGGGATAGCGGGGACACAGATACGCAGTATTTT. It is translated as CASGDSGDTDTQYF.

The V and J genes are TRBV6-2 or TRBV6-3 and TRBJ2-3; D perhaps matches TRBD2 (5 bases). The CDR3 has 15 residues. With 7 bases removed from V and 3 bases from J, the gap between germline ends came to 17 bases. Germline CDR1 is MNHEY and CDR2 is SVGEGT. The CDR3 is CASTIGGFETDTQYF. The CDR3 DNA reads TGTGCCAGCACCATCGGAGGATTTGAGACAGATACGCAGTATTTT.

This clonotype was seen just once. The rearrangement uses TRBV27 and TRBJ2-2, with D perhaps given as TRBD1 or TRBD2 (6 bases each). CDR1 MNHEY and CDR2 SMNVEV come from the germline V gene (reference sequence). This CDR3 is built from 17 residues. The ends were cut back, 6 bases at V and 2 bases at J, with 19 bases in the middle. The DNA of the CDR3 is TGTGCCAGCAGCTCCTCATCCCGGGGGCTAAACACCGGGGAGCTGTTTTTT. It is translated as CASSSSSRGLNTGELFF.

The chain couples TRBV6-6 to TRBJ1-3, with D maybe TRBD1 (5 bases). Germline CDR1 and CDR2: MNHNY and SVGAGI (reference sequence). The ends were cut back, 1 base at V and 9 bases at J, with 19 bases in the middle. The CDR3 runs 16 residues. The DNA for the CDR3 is TGTGCCAGCAGTTACTTGGGCCAGGGCTCGGGAGTCACCATATATTTT. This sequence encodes CASSYLGQGSGVTIYF.

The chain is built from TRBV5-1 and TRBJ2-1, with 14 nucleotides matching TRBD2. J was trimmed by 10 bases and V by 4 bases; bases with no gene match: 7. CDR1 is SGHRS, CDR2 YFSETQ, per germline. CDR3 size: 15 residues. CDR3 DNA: TGCGCCAGCAGCGGGACTAGCGGGGGCACCGCGGAGCAGTTCTTC. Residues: CASSGTSGGTAEQFF.

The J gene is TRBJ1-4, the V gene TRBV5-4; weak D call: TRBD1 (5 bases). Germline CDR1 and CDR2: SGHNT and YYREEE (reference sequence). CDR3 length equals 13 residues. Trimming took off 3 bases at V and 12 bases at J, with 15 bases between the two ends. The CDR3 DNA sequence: TGTGCCAGCAGCTCGGGACGTGTCGGAGAACTGTTTTTT. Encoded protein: CASSSGRVGELFF.

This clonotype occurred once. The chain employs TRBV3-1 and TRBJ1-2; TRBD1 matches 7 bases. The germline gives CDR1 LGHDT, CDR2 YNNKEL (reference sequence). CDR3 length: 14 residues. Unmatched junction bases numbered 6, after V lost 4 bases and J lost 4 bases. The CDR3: CASSRNRDSYGYTF. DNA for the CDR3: TGTGCCAGCAGCCGCAACCGGGACAGCTATGGCTACACCTTC.

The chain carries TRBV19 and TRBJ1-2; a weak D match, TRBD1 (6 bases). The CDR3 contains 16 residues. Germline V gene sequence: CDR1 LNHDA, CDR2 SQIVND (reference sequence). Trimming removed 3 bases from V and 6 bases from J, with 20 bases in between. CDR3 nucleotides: TGTGCCAGTAGTATGGGGGGCTCCTGGGCCGACGATGGCTACACCTTC. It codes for CASSMGGSWADDGYTF.

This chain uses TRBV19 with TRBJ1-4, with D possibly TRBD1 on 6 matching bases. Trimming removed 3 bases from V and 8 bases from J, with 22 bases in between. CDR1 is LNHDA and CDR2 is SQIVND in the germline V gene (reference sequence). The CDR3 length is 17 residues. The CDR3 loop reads CASSMGFGGQSAEKLFF. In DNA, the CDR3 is TGTGCCAGTAGTATGGGCTTTGGGGGACAATCTGCGGAAAAACTGTTTTTT.

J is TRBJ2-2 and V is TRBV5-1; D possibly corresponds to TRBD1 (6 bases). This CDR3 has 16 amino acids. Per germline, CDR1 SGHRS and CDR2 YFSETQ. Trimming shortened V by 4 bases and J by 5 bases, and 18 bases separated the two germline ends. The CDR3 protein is CASSRSAGTLTGELFF. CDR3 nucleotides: TGCGCCAGCAGCCGGTCCGCCGGGACACTAACCGGGGAGCTGTTTTTT.

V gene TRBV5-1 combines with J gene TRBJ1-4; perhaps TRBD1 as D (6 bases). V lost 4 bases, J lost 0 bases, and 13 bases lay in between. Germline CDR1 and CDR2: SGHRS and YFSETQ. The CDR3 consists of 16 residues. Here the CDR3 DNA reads TGCGCCAGCAGCCTTAGGACAGCTGCAACTAATGAAAAACTGTTTTTT. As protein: CASSLRTAATNEKLFF.

CDR3 sequence (DNA): TGTGCCAGCAGCTTAGGGCTAGCGTCCGGGGAGCTGTTTTTT. Its protein is CASSLGLASGELFF. The chain recombines TRBV7-9 with TRBJ2-2, with D possibly being TRBD2 (6 bases). V was cut by 1 base and J by 6 bases, with 9 bases left in between. This CDR3 has 14 residues. Germline V gives CDR1 SEHNR, CDR2 FQNEAQ (reference sequence).

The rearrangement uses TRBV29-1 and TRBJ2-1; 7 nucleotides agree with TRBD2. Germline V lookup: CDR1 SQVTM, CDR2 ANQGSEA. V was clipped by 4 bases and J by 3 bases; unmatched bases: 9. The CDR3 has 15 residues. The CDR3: CSVARAGTSYNEQFF. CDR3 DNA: TGCAGCGTTGCAAGAGCGGGGACCAGCTACAATGAGCAGTTCTTC.

CDR3 bases: TGTGCCTGGAGGGGGCTGAACACTGAAGCTTTCTTT. This codes for CAWRGLNTEAFF. The chain recombines TRBV30 with TRBJ1-1, with TRBD1 as a possible D gene (5 bases). The CDR3 sequence is 12 residues long. Germline CDR1 GTSNPN, CDR2 SVGIG (reference sequence). The V gene lost 3 bases and the J gene lost 0 bases, with 5 bases spanning the gap.

CDR3 protein: CASMPHSEALGYTF. DNA of the CDR3: TGTGCCAGTATGCCCCACAGTGAGGCGCTTGGCTACACCTTC. This sequence joins TRBV19 and TRBJ1-2; D is unclear. The CDR3 runs to 14 residues. Germline values: CDR1 LNHDA, CDR2 SQIVND (reference sequence). V shed 7 bases and J shed 7 bases, with 19 bases lying between them.

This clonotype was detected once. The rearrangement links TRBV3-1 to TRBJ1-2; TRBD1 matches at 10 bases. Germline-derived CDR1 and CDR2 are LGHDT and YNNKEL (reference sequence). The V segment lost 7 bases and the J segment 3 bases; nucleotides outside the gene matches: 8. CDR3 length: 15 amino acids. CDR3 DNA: TGTGCCAGCACCCTGGGACAGGGGTCCTACTATGGCTACACCTTC. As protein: CASTLGQGSYYGYTF.

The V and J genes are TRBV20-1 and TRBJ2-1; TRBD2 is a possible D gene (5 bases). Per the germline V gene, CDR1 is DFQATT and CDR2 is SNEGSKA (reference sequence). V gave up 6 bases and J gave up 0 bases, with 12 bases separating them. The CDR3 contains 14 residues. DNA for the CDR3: TGCAGTGCGCCTTACACTAGCTCCTACAATGAGCAGTTCTTC. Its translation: CSAPYTSSYNEQFF.

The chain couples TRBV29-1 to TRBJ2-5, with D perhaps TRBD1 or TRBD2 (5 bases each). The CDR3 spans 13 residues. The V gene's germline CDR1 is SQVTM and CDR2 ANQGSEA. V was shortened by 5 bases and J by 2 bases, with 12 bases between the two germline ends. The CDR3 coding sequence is TGCAGCGTTTCCCCCGGGGCTCAAGAGACCCAGTACTTC. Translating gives CSVSPGAQETQYF.

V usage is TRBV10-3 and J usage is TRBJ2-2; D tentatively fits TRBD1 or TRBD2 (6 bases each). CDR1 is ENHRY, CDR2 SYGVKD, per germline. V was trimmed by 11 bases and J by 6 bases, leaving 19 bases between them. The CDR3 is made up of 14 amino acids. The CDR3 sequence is CAAKGGGDPGELFF. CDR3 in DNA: TGTGCCGCCAAGGGGGGCGGGGACCCCGGGGAGCTGTTTTTT.

The CDR3 coding sequence is TGTGCCAGCACCGAGGGACAGGGATCCTACAATGAGCAGTTCTTC. Amino acids: CASTEGQGSYNEQFF. The chain recombines TRBV12-3 or TRBV12-4 with TRBJ2-1; 9 nucleotides match TRBD1. After removal of 7 bases from V and 1 base from J, the junction contained 5 bases not matched to a gene. The CDR3 is 15 amino acids.

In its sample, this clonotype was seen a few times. CDR3 sequence reads: CASSRPQETQYF. CDR3 DNA: TGTGCCAGCAGTCGGCCGCAGGAGACCCAGTACTTC. The chain is built from TRBV12-3 or TRBV12-4 and TRBJ2-5; D call uncertain. The CDR3 totals 12 residues. V was clipped by 5 bases and J by 5 bases, with 9 bases between them.

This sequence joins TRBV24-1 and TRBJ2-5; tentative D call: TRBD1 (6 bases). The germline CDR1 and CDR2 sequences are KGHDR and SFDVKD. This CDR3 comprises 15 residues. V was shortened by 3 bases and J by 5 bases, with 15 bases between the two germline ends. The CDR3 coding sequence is TGTGCCACCAGTGATAGCAGGGGAAGTGGCGAGACCCAGTACTTC. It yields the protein CATSDSRGSGETQYF.

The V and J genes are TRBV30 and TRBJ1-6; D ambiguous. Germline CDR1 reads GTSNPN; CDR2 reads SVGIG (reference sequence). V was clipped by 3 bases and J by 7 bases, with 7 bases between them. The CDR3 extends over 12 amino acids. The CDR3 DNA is TGTGCCTGGAGGCCTGGGAATTCACCCCTCCACTTT. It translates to CAWRPGNSPLHF. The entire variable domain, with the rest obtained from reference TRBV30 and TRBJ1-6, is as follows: SQTIHQWPATLVQPVGSPLSLECTVEGTSNPNLYWYRQAAGRGLQLLFYSVGIGQISSEVPQNLSASRPQDRQFILSSKKLLLSDSGFYLCAWRPGNSPLHFGNGTRLTVT.